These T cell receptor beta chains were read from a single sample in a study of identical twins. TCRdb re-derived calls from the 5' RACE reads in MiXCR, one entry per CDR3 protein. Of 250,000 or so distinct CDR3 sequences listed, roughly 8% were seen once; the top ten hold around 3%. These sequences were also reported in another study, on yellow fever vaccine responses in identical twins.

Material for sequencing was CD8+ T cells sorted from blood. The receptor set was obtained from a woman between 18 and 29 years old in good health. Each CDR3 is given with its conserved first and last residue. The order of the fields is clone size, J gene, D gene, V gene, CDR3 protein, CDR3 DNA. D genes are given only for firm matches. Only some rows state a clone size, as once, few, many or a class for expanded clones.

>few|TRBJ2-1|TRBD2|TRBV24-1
CATSDPPLGLAGDYNEQFF
TGTGCCACCAGTGACCCACCTCTTGGGCTAGCGGGAGACTACAATGAGCAGTTCTTC
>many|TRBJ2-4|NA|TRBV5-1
CARGGAERIQYF
TGCGCCAGGGGTGGAGCCGAACGCATTCAGTACTTC
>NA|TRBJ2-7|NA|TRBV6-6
CASSYGAFEQYF
TGTGCCAGCAGTTACGGGGCCTTCGAGCAGTACTTC
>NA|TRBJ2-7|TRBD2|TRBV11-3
CASSLTSGRGTHHEQYF
TGTGCCAGCAGCCTGACTAGCGGGAGAGGGACCCATCACGAGCAGTACTTC
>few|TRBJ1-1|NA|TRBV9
CASSPLGNWDTEAFF
TGTGCCAGCAGCCCCCTGGGTAACTGGGACACTGAAGCTTTCTTT
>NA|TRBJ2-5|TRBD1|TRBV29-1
CSVAPGQGGVETQYF
TGCAGCGTAGCCCCGGGACAGGGGGGGGTAGAGACCCAGTACTTC
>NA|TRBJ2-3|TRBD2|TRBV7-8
CATLEREGPNTDTQYF
TGTGCCACATTGGAGCGGGAGGGCCCGAACACAGATACGCAGTATTTT
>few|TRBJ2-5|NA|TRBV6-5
CASSYYSDTGKETQYF
TGTGCCAGCAGTTACTACTCCGATACAGGGAAAGAGACCCAGTACTTC
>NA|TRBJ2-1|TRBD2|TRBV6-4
CASSQYGGEGGNEQFF
TGTGCCAGCTCCCAATACGGCGGGGAGGGCGGAAATGAGCAGTTCTTC
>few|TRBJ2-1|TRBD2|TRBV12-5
CASCPGTSANEQFF
TGTGCTAGTTGCCCAGGGACTAGCGCTAATGAGCAGTTCTTC
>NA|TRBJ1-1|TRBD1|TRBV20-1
CSARAGDRDEAFF
TGCAGTGCTAGAGCGGGGGACAGGGATGAAGCTTTCTTT
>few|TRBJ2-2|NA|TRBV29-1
CSVEWESGELFF
TGCAGCGTTGAATGGGAATCCGGGGAGCTGTTTTTT
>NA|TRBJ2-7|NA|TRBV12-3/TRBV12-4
CASQGGYGYEQYF
TGTGCCAGCCAAGGGGGATACGGCTACGAGCAGTACTTC
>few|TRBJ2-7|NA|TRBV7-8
CASSSLDSVVGQYF
TGTGCCAGCAGCTCCCTGGATTCGGTAGTCGGGCAGTACTTC
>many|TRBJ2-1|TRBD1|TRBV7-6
CASSLGDREVGEQFF
TGTGCCAGCAGCTTAGGGGACAGGGAAGTAGGTGAGCAGTTCTTC
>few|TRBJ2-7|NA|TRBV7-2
CASSLVGLGYEQYF
TGTGCCAGCAGCTTAGTTGGACTGGGGTACGAGCAGTACTTC
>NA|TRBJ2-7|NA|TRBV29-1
CSVEDQGMPYEQYF
TGCAGCGTTGAAGATCAAGGGATGCCCTACGAGCAGTACTTC
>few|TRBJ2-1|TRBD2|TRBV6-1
CASSLGTSGLNEQFF
TGTGCCAGCAGCCTCGGGACTAGCGGGCTTAATGAGCAGTTCTTC
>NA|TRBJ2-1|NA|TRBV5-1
CASSVEGLGLGAYNEQFF
TGCGCCAGCAGCGTGGAGGGACTCGGTCTCGGGGCCTACAATGAGCAGTTCTTC
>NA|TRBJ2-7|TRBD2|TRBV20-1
CSASLPSGIYEQYF
TGCAGTGCTAGTCTGCCTAGCGGAATCTACGAGCAGTACTTC
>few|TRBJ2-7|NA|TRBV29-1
CSFSETGTYEQYF
TGCAGCTTCTCTGAGACGGGTACCTACGAGCAGTACTTC
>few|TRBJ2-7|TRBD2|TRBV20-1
CSATPTSGGGQYF
TGCAGTGCTACCCCGACTAGCGGGGGGGGGCAGTACTTC
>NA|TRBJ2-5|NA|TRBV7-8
CASSNLAGQETQYF
TGTGCCAGCAGCAACCTGGCGGGGCAAGAGACCCAGTACTTC
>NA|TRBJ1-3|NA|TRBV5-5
CASNDPEWGNTIYF
TGTGCCAGCAACGATCCCGAATGGGGCAACACCATATATTTT
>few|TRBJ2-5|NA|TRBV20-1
CSARGLGGETQYF
TGCAGTGCTAGAGGTCTAGGGGGAGAGACCCAGTACTTC